The 10 T cell receptor beta chains below all came from one sample that was sequenced in a study of T cell changes during pregnancy in multiple sclerosis. TCRdb's copy holds only in-frame clones and misses some; the assay was immunoSEQ multiplex PCR. The sample contains about 77,000 clones, over 75% of which appear only once. The sequences come from peripheral blood, collected before pregnancy. The receptors here all came from a female donor with multiple sclerosis, enrolled in a pregnancy study.

The chain employs TRBV18 and TRBJ1-3; D is perhaps TRBD1 (6 bases). The CDR3 is made up of 17 amino acids. V lost 3 bases, J lost 2 bases, and 17 bases lay in between. The germline V gene has CDR1 KGHSH and CDR2 LQKENI. CDR3 in amino acids: CASSPWPPGGPGNTIYF. CDR3 nucleotide sequence: TGTGCCAGCTCACCGTGGCCTCCTGGGGGCCCTGGAAACACCATATATTTT.

This clone was picked up a small number of times. The V and J genes are TRBV5-1 and TRBJ1-1; 9 bases map to TRBD1. Looked up from germline, CDR1 is SGHRS and CDR2 is YFSETQ. CDR3 length equals 14 residues. The junction had 4 bases not matched to a gene; V was cut back by 3 bases and J by 4 bases. The CDR3 region is CASSSTGGSTEAFF. The CDR3 bases are TGCGCCAGCAGCTCGACAGGGGGAAGCACTGAAGCTTTCTTT.

The gene calls are TRBV6-5 and TRBJ1-1; D might be TRBD1 (5 bases). The germline V gene encodes CDR1 MNHEY and CDR2 SVGAGI. V was shortened by 2 bases and J by 5 bases, with 9 bases between the two germline ends. The CDR3 length is 13 residues. The CDR3 protein is CASSYQGFTEAFF. CDR3 sequence (DNA): TGTGCCAGCAGTTACCAGGGTTTTACTGAAGCTTTCTTT.

This clone was seen a few times. J is TRBJ1-1 and V is TRBV30; 8 bases fit TRBD1. Germline lookup yields CDR1 GTSNPN and CDR2 SVGIG (reference sequence). V was clipped by 0 bases and J by 5 bases; unmatched bases: 8. The CDR3 sequence is 15 residues long. CDR3 DNA: TGTGCCTGGAGTGTACAGGGGGGCGGTTGGACTGAAGCTTTCTTT. It codes for CAWSVQGGGWTEAFF.

V gene TRBV5-4 combines with J gene TRBJ2-7; 10 nucleotides line up with TRBD2. CDR1 and CDR2 (germline): SGHNT, YYREEE (reference sequence). The CDR3 totals 15 residues. V shed 1 base, J shed 7 bases, and the junction held 8 bases outside the gene matches. CDR3 protein: CASSLRLAGEGEQYF. DNA of the CDR3: TGTGCCAGCAGCTTGAGGCTAGCGGGGGAGGGGGAGCAGTACTTC.

The V call is TRBV5-4, the J call TRBJ1-1, with D perhaps matching TRBD1 (6 bases). V was trimmed by 4 bases and J by 4 bases, leaving 11 bases between them. CDR1 and CDR2 (germline): SGHNT, YYREEE (reference sequence). The CDR3 length is 13 residues. The CDR3 loop reads CASSKGEATEAFF. DNA for the CDR3: TGTGCCAGCAGCAAGGGGGAAGCCACTGAAGCTTTCTTT.

The chain has TRBV2 and TRBJ1-2; tentative D call: TRBD1 (6 bases). Between the trimmed V and J ends, which lost 8 bases and 4 bases, there was a span of 17 bases. CDR1 SNHLY and CDR2 FYNNEI come from the germline V gene. The CDR3 extends over 14 amino acids. CDR3 in amino acids: CASGGGRDPYGYTF. The CDR3 DNA follows: TGTGCCAGCGGGGGGGGCAGGGATCCCTATGGCTACACCTTC.

The rearrangement links TRBV6-1 to TRBJ1-5; 9 nucleotides match TRBD1. V was clipped by 0 bases and J by 6 bases; unmatched bases: 3. This CDR3 comprises 15 residues. Germline lookup yields CDR1 MNHNS and CDR2 SASEGT. This chain's CDR3 is CASSEAGTGFQPQHF. DNA of the CDR3: TGTGCCAGCAGTGAAGCAGGGACAGGGTTTCAGCCCCAGCATTTT.

V usage is TRBV5-1 and J usage is TRBJ2-1, with 10 bases aligning to TRBD2. V shed 0 bases and J 8 bases; nucleotides not matched to a gene: 11. The CDR3 covers 17 residues. CDR1 SGHRS and CDR2 YFSETQ come from the germline V gene. CDR3 in amino acids: CASSLELAGTLKDEQFF. CDR3 nucleotides: TGCGCCAGCAGCTTGGAACTAGCGGGGACACTTAAGGATGAGCAGTTCTTC.

This rearrangement joins TRBV5-4 to TRBJ2-1; D may be TRBD2 (6 bases). Germline lookup yields CDR1 SGHNT and CDR2 YYREEE (reference sequence). The CDR3 covers 16 residues. V shed 5 bases and J shed 8 bases, with 23 bases lying between them. CDR3 bases: TGTGCCAGCAGTCCGGGCGGGACGGCTAAGGTCGATGAGCAGTTCTTC. Protein: CASSPGGTAKVDEQFF. Filled out from reference TRBV5-4 and TRBJ2-1, the complete variable domain reads ETGVTQSPTHLIKTRGQQVTLRCSSQSGHNTVSWYQQALGQGPQFIFQYYREEENGRGNFPPRFSGLQFPNYSSELNVNALELDDSALYLCASSPGGTAKVDEQFFGPGTRLTVL.